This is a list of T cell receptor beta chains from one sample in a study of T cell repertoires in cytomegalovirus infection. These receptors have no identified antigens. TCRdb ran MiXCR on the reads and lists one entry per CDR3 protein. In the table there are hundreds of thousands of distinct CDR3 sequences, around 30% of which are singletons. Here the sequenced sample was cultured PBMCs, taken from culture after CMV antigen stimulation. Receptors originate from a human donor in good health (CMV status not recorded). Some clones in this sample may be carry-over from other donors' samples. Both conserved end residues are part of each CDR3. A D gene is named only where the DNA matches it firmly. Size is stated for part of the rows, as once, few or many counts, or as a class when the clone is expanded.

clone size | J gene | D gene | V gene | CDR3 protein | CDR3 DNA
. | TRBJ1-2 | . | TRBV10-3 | CAISESEGGYTF | TGTGCCATCAGTGAGTCGGAGGGGGGCTACACCTTC
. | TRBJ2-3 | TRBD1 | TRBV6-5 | CASSYSLDRGTDTQYF | TGTGCCAGCAGTTACTCGCTGGACAGGGGCACAGATACGCAGTATTTT
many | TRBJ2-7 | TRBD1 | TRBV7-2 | CASSLDRGDSYEQYF | TGTGCCAGCAGCTTAGACAGGGGAGACTCCTACGAGCAGTACTTC
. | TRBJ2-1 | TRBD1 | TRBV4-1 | CASSSRQGSEQFF | TGCGCCAGCAGTTCCAGACAGGGCAGTGAGCAGTTCTTC
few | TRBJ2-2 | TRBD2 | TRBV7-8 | CASSFTGGGLGELFF | TGTGCCAGCAGCTTTACCGGGGGGGGTCTAGGGGAGCTGTTTTTT
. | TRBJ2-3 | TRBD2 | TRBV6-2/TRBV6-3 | CASSYRRSSGVTDTQYF | TGTGCCAGCAGTTACCGTCGGTCTAGCGGGGTCACAGATACGCAGTATTTT
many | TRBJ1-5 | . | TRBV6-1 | CASSHPTSDQPQHF | TGTGCCAGCAGTCACCCCACGTCGGATCAGCCCCAGCATTTT
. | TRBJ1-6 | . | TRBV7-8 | CASSWGRAYNSPLHF | TGTGCCAGCAGCTGGGGGCGGGCTTATAATTCACCCCTCCACTTT
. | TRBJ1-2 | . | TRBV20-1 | CSARVGRTFYGYTF | TGCAGTGCTAGGGTCGGACGGACCTTCTATGGCTACACCTTC
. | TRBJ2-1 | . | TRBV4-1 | CASSQAPRQGLPNEQFF | TGCGCCAGCAGCCAAGCCCCCAGGCAGGGGTTACCCAATGAGCAGTTCTTC
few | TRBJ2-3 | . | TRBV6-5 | CASRASPYSTDTQYF | TGTGCCAGCAGGGCTAGCCCCTATAGCACAGATACGCAGTATTTT
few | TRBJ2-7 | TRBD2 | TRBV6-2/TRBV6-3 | CASSSSGIAGVPEQYF | TGTGCCAGCAGCTCCTCCGGTATAGCGGGAGTACCCGAGCAGTACTTC
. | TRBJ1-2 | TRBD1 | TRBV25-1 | CASSPRTGFANYGYTF | TGTGCCAGCAGTCCCCGGACAGGGTTTGCTAACTATGGCTACACCTTC
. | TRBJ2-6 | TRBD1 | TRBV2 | CASSEGQSLSGANVLTF | TGTGCCAGCAGTGAGGGACAGTCACTCTCTGGGGCCAACGTCCTGACTTTC
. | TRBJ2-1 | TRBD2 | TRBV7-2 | CASSPWTSGGATQFF | TGTGCCAGCAGCCCGTGGACTAGCGGGGGGGCCACGCAGTTCTTC
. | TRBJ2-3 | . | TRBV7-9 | CASSFGGYTQYF | TGTGCCAGCAGCTTCGGGGGTTATACGCAGTATTTT
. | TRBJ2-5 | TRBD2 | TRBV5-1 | CASSNVAGEETQYF | TGCGCCAGCAGCAACGTAGCGGGTGAAGAGACCCAGTACTTC
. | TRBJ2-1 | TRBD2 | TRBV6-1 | CASRGLVSYNEQFF | TGTGCCAGCAGAGGACTAGTGTCCTACAATGAGCAGTTCTTC
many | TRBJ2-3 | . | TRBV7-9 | CASSPRDSDTQYF | TGTGCCAGCAGCCCTAGGGACTCGGATACGCAGTATTTT
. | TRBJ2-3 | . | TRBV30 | CAWSTRRDTQYF | TGTGCCTGGAGTACCCGACGCGATACGCAGTATTTT
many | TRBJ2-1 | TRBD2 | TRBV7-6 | CASSSTISGGVNNEQFF | TGTGCCAGCAGCTCAACCATTAGCGGGGGAGTTAACAATGAGCAGTTCTTC
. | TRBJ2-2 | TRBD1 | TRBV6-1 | CASSYSPSGQGNTGELFF | TGTGCCAGCAGTTACTCACCCTCGGGACAGGGGAACACCGGGGAGCTGTTTTTT
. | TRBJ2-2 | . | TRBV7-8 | CASSTRTRENTGELFF | TGTGCCAGCAGCACCCGGACCAGAGAGAACACCGGGGAGCTGTTTTTT
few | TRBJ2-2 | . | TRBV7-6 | CASRPPTSQTGELFF | TGTGCCAGCAGACCCCCTACCTCCCAAACCGGGGAGCTGTTTTTT
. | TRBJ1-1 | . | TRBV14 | CASSQGPANTEAFF | TGTGCCAGCAGCCAAGGTCCAGCGAACACTGAAGCTTTCTTT
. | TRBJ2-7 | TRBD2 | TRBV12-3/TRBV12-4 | CASSLVPLGGRSYEQYF | TGTGCCAGCAGTTTAGTCCCGTTAGGCGGGAGGTCCTACGAGCAGTACTTC
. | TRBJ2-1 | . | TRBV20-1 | CSARGWNEQFF | TGCAGTGCTAGAGGTTGGAATGAGCAGTTCTTC
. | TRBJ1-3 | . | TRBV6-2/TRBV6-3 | CASNGPHSGNTIYF | TGTGCCAGCAATGGGCCCCACTCTGGAAACACCATATATTTT
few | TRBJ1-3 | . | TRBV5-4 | CASSAQGRGNTIYF | TGTGCCAGCAGCGCGCAAGGACGCGGAAACACCATATATTTT
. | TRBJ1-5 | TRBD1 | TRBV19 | CASSMGQGRAVQPQHF | TGTGCCAGTAGTATGGGACAGGGTAGGGCTGTGCAGCCCCAGCATTTT
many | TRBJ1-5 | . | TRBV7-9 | CASSVGNQPQHF | TGTGCCAGCAGCGTCGGGAATCAGCCCCAGCATTTT
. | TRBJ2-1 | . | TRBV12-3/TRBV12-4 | CASSLRGYNVGEQFF | TGTGCCAGCAGTTTGAGGGGGTACAATGTAGGAGAGCAGTTCTTC
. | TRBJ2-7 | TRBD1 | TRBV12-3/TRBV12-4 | CASRPGQTSYEQYF | TGTGCCAGCAGACCGGGACAGACGTCCTACGAGCAGTACTTC
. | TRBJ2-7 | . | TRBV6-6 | CASSYGGMRAYEQYF | TGTGCCAGCAGTTACGGGGGGATGAGGGCCTACGAGCAGTACTTC
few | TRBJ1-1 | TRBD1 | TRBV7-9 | CASSFLFGTGVSNTEAFF | TGTGCCAGCAGCTTTTTATTCGGGACAGGGGTTTCCAACACTGAAGCTTTCTTT
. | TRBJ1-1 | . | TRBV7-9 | CASSPRRVDTEAFF | TGTGCCAGCAGCCCCCGTAGGGTGGACACTGAAGCTTTCTTT
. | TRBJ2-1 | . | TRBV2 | CASSEEWANEQFF | TGTGCCAGCAGTGAAGAGTGGGCGAATGAGCAGTTCTTC
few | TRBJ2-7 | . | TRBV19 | CASSRGGAYYDQQYF | TGTGCCAGTAGCAGGGGCGGAGCCTACTACGATCAGCAGTACTTC
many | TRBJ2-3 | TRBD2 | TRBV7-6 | CASSLVASGTKGAQYF | TGTGCCAGCAGCTTAGTGGCTAGCGGGACCAAAGGGGCGCAGTATTTT
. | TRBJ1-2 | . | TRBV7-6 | CASSGFHYGYTF | TGTGCCAGCAGCGGCTTCCACTATGGCTACACCTTC
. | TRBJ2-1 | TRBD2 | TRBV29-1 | CSVAGLAGVFSEQFF | TGCAGCGTCGCCGGACTAGCGGGAGTATTTTCTGAGCAGTTCTTC
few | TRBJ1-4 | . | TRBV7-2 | CASSLQGDKNEKLFF | TGTGCCAGCAGTCTTCAAGGAGACAAGAATGAAAAACTGTTTTTT
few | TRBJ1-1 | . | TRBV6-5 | CASSYWDGAGAFF | TGTGCCAGCAGTTATTGGGACGGGGCGGGAGCTTTCTTT
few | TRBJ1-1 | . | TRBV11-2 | CASSSEDPNTEAFF | TGTGCCAGCAGCTCAGAGGACCCGAACACTGAAGCTTTCTTT
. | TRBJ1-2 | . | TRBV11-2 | CASSRSRDLGYTF | TGTGCCAGCAGCCGATCGAGGGATCTTGGCTACACCTTC
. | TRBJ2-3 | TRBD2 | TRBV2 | CASRESGGASEDTQYF | TGTGCCAGCAGGGAAAGCGGGGGGGCCTCGGAAGATACGCAGTATTTT
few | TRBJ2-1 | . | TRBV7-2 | CASSSGGSASNEQFF | TGTGCCAGCAGCTCCGGGGGATCCGCGTCGAATGAGCAGTTCTTC
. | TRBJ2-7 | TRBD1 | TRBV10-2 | CASTPGTASYEQYF | TGCGCCAGTACTCCCGGGACAGCCTCCTACGAGCAGTACTTC
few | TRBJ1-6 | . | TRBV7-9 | CASSSSTGNNSPLHF | TGTGCCAGCAGCTCAAGTACAGGAAATAATTCACCCCTCCACTTT
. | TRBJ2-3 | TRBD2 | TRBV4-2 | CASSQGGLAGGIGDTQYF | TGTGCCAGCAGCCAAGGGGGACTAGCGGGGGGAATAGGAGATACGCAGTATTTT
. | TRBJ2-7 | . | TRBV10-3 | CASGTQTYEQYF | TGTGCCAGTGGGACTCAGACCTACGAGCAGTACTTC
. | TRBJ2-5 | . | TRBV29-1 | CSANRNSETQYF | TGCAGCGCCAACAGGAATTCGGAGACCCAGTACTTC
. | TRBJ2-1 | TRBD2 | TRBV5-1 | CASSYNSGSQFF | TGCGCCAGCAGCTACAATAGCGGGAGTCAGTTCTTC
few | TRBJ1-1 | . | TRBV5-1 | CASSLVRTHGGTEAFF | TGCGCCAGCAGCTTAGTAAGGACCCACGGGGGTACTGAAGCTTTCTTT
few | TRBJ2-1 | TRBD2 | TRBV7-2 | CASSPGLAFNEQFF | TGTGCCAGCAGCCCGGGACTAGCGTTCAATGAGCAGTTCTTC
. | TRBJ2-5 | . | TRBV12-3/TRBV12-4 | CASTLGRVRGETQYF | TGTGCCAGCACCTTAGGACGGGTCAGGGGTGAGACCCAGTACTTC